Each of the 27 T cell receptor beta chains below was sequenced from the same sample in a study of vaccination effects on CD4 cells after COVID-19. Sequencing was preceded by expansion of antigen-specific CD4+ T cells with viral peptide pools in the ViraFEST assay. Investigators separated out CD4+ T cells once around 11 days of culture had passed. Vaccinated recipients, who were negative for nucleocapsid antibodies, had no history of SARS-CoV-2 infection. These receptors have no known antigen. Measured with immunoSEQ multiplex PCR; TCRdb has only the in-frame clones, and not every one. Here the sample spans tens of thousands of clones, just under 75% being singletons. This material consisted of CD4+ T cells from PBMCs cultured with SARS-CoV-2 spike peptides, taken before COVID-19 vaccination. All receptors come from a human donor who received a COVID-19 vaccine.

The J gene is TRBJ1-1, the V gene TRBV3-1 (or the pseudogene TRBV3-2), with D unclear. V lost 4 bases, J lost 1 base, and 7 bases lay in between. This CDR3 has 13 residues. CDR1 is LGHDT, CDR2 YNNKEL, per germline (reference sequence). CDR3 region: CASSPNWNTEAFF. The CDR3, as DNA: TGTGCCAGCAGCCCGAATTGGAACACTGAAGCTTTCTTT.

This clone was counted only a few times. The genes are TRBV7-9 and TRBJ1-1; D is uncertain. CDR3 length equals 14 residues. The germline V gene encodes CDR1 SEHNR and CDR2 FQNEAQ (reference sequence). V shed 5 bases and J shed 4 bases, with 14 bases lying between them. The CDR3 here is CASSLGEIFTEAFF. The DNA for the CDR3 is TGTGCCAGCAGCCTAGGTGAGATTTTCACTGAAGCTTTCTTT.

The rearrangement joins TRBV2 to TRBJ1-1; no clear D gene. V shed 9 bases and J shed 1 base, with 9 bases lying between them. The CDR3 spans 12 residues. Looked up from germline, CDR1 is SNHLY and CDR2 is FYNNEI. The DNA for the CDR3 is TGTGCCAGTCTAACAGAGAACACTGAAGCTTTCTTT. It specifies CASLTENTEAFF.

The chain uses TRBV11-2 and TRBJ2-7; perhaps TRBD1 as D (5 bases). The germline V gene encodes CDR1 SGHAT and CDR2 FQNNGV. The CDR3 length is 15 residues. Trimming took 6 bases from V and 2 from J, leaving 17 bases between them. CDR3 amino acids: CASRGWGRLTYEQYF. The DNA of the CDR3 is TGTGCCAGCAGGGGGTGGGGCAGGTTGACCTACGAGCAGTACTTC.

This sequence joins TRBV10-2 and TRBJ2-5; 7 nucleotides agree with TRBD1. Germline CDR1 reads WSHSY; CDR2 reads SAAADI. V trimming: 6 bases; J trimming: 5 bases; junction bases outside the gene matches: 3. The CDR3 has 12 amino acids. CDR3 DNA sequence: TGCGCCAGCAGGACAGGGTTGGAGACCCAGTACTTC. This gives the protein CASRTGLETQYF.

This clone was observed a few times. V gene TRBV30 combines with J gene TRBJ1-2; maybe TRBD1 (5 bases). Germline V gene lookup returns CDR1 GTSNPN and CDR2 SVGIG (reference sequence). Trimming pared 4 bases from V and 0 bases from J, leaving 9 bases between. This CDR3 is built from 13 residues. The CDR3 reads CAWMGQANYGYTF. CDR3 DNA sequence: TGTGCCTGGATGGGGCAGGCTAACTATGGCTACACCTTC.

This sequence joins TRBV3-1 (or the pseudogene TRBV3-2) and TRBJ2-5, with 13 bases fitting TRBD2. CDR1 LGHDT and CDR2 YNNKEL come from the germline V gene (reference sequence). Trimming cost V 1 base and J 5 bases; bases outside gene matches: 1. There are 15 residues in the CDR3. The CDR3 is CASSQALAGGETQYF. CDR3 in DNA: TGTGCCAGCAGCCAAGCACTAGCGGGAGGGGAGACCCAGTACTTC.

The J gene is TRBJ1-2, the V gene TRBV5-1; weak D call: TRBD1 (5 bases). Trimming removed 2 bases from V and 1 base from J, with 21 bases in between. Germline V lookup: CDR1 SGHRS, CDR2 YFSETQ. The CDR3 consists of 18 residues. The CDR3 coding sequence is TGCGCCAGCAGCTTAACAGAGCAGGGTCGAGGGCTTAACTATGGCTACACCTTC. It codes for CASSLTEQGRGLNYGYTF.

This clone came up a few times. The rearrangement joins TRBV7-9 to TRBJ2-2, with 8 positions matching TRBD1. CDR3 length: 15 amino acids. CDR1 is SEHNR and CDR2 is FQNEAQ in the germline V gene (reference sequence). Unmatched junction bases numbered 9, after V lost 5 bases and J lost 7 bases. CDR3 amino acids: CASSTERTGYGELFF. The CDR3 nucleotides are TGTGCCAGCAGCACTGAAAGGACAGGGTACGGGGAGCTGTTTTTT.

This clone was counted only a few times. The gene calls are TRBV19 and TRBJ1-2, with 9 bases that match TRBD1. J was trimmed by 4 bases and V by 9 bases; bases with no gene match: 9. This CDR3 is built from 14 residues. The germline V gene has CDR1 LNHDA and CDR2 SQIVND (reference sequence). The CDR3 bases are TGTGCCAGCCGGGACCGGGACAGGGCCTATGGCTACACCTTC. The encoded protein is CASRDRDRAYGYTF.

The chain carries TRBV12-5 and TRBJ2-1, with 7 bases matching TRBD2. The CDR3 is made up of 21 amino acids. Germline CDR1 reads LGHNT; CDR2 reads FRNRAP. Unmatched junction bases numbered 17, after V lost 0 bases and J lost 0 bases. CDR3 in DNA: TGTGCTAGTGGTTTGGTTCCCCTGTGGTCCGCGGGGGTGGGCTCCTACAATGAGCAGTTCTTC. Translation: CASGLVPLWSAGVGSYNEQFF.

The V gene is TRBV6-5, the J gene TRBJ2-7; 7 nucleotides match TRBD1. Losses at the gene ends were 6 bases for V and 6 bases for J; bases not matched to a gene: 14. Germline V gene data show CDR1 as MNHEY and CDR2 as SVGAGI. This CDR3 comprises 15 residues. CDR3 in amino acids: CASRDLQGLVGEQYF. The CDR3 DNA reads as TGTGCCAGCAGGGACCTACAGGGGTTAGTGGGCGAGCAGTACTTC.

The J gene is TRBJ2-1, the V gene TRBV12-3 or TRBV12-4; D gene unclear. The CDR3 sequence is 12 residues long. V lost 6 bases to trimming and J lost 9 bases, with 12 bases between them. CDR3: CASSPEIFEQFF. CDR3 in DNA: TGTGCCAGCAGCCCCGAGATATTTGAGCAGTTCTTC.

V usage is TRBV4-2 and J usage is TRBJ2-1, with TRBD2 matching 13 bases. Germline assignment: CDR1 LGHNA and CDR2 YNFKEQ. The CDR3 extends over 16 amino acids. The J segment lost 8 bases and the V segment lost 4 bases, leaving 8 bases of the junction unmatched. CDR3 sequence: CASSRSTSGGMDEQFF. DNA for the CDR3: TGTGCCAGCAGCCGATCGACTAGCGGGGGGATGGATGAGCAGTTCTTC.

The CDR3: CASSHRDRGNTIYF. CDR3 bases: TGTGCCAGTAGTCACCGGGACAGAGGAAACACCATATATTTT. V usage is TRBV19 and J usage is TRBJ1-3; 7 positions match TRBD1. The CDR3 extends over 14 amino acids. Trimming at V came to 5 bases and at J to 4 bases, leaving 5 bases not matched to a gene. Germline loops: CDR1 LNHDA, CDR2 SQIVND (reference sequence).

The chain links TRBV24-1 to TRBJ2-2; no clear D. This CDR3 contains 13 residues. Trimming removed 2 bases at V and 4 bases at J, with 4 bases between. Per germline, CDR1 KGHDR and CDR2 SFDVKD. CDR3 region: CATSDSVTGELFF. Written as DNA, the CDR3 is TGTGCCACCAGTGATTCGGTCACCGGGGAGCTGTTTTTT.

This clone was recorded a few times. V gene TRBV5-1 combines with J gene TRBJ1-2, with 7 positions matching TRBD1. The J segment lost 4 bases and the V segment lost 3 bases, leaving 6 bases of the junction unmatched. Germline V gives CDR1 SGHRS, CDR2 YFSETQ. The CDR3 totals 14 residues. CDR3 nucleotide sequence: TGCGCCAGCAGCTCCTTGACAGGGTTCTATGGCTACACCTTC. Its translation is CASSSLTGFYGYTF.

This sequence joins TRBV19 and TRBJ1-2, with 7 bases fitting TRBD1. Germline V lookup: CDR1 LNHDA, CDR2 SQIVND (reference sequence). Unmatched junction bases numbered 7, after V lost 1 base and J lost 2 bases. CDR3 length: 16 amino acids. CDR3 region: CASSIVFGQANYGYTF. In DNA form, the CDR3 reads TGTGCCAGTAGTATAGTATTTGGACAGGCCAACTATGGCTACACCTTC.

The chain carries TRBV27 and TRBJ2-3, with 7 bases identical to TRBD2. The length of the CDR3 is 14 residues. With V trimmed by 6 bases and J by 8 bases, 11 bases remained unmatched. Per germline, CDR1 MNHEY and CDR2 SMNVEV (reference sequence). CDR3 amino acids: CASSRETSGVTQYF. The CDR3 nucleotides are TGTGCCAGCAGCCGGGAAACGAGCGGGGTTACGCAGTATTTT.

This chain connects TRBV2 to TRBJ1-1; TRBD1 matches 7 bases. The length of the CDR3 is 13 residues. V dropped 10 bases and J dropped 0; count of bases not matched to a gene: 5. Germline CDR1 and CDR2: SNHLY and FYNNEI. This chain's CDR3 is CATSGQMNTEAFF. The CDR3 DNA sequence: TGTGCCACCTCGGGACAGATGAACACTGAAGCTTTCTTT. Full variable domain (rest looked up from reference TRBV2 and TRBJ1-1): EPEVTQTPSHQVTQMGQEVILRCVPISNHLYFYWYRQILGQKVEFLVSFYNNEISEKSEIFDDQFSVERPDGSNFTLKIRSTKLEDSAMYFCATSGQMNTEAFFGQGTRLTVV.

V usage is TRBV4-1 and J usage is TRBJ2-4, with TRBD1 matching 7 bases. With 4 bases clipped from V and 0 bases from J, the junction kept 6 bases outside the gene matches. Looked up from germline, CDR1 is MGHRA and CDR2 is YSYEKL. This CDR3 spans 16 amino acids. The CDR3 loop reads CASSLEDRLAKNIQYF. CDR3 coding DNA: TGCGCCAGCAGCCTAGAGGACAGGCTAGCCAAAAACATTCAGTACTTC.

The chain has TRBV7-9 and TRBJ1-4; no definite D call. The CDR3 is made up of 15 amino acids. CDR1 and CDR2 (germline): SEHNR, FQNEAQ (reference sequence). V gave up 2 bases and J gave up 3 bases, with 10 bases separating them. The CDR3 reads CASSLLDVSNEKLFF. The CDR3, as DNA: TGTGCCAGCAGCTTATTAGACGTATCTAATGAAAAACTGTTTTTT.

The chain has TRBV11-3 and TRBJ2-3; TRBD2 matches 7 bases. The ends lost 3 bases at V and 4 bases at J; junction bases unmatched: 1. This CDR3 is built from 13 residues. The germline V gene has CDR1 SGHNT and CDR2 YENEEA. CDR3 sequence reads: CASSFTSADTQYF. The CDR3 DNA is TGTGCCAGCAGCTTCACTAGCGCAGATACGCAGTATTTT.

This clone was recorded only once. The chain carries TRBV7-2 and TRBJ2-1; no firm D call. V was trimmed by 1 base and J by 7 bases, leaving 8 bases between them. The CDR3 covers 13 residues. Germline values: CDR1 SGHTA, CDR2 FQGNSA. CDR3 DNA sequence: TGTGCCAGCAGCTTAGTGGCCGCAAATGAGCAGTTCTTC. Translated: CASSLVAANEQFF. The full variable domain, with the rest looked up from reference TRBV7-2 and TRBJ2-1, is GAGVSQSPSNKVTEKGKDVELRCDPISGHTALYWYRQSLGQGLEFLIYFQGNSAPDKSGLPSDRFSAERTGGSVSTLTIQRTQQEDSAVYLCASSLVAANEQFFGPGTRLTVL.

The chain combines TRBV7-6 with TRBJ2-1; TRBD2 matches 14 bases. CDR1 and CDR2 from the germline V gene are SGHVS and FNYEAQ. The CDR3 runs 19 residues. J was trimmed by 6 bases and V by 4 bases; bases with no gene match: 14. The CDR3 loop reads CASSSKRPGTSGRSNEQFF. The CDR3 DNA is TGTGCCAGCAGCTCCAAACGTCCCGGGACTAGCGGGAGATCCAATGAGCAGTTCTTC.

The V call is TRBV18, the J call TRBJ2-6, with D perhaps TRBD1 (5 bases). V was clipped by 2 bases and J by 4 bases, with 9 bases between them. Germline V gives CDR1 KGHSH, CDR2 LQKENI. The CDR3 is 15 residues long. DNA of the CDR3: TGTGCCAGCTCACCAAGGGGTACCGGGGCCAACGTCCTGACTTTC. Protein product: CASSPRGTGANVLTF.

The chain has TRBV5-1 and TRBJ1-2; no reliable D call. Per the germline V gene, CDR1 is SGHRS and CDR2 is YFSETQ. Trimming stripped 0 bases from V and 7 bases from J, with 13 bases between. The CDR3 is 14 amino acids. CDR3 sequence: CASSLVDPTGGYTF. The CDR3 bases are TGCGCCAGCAGCTTGGTGGATCCCACGGGTGGCTACACCTTC.